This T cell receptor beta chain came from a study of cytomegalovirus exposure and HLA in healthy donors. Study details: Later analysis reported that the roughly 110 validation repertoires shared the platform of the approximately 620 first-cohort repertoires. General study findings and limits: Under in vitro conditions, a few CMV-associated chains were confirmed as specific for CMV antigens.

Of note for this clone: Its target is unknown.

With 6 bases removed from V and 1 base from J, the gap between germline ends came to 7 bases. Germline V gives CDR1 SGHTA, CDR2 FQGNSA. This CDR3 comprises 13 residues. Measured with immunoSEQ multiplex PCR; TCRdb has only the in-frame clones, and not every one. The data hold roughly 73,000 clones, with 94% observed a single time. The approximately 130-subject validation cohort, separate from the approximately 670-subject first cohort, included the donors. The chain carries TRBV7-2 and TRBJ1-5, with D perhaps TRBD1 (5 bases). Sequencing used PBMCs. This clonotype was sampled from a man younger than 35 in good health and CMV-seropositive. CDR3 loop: CASSRGSNQPQHF. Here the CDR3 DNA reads TGTGCCAGCAGTCGGGGGAGCAATCAGCCCCAGCATTTT.